The present entry profiles one T cell receptor beta chain with its context. The data stem from a study of OX40 agonist ivuxolimab in advanced cancers. Study information: An agonistic human IgG2 monoclonal antibody against OX40 (CD134) was given. People in dose escalation had one of these cancers: hepatocellular carcinoma, melanoma, renal cell or head and neck cancer. Eligibility admitted prior anti-PD-1, anti-PD-L1 or anti-CTLA-4 therapy; around 38% had some.

The study sampled blood at baseline, cycle 4 day 1, and cycle 7 day 1. TCRdb's table, derived via immunoSEQ multiplex PCR, lists solely in-frame clones and lacks some. The top ten hold 0.5% to 0.6% of the sample, which has roughly 77,000 clones, 92% seen once. The input for sequencing was CD4+ or CD8+ T cells sorted from blood, taken in a trial of the OX40 agonist ivuxolimab. This clonotype was obtained from an adult with an advanced solid tumor such as melanoma, head and neck, liver or kidney cancer.

This chain's CDR3 is CASGAGVNTGELFF. CDR3 sequence (DNA): TGTGCCAGCGGAGCAGGGGTGAACACCGGGGAGCTGTTTTTT. This sequence joins TRBV7-9 and TRBJ2-2, with a weak D call TRBD1 (6 bases). V was clipped by 8 bases and J by 1 base, with 11 bases between them. The CDR3 covers 14 residues. Germline CDR1 SEHNR, CDR2 FQNEAQ (reference sequence). The whole variable domain, remainder taken from reference TRBV7-9 and TRBJ2-2, is DTGVSQNPRHKITKRGQNVTFRCDPISEHNRLYWYRQTLGQGPEFLTYFQNEAQLEKSRLLSDRFSAERPKGSFSTLEIQRTEQGDSAMYLCASGAGVNTGELFFGEGSRLTVL.